The sequence of this T cell receptor (beta chain) was determined in a study of shared clonotypes between healthy human individuals. General observations from the study: The study's rarefaction showed incomplete sorted-subset sequencing despite large depth.

The germline CDR1 and CDR2 sequences are SGHTA and FQGNSA. The germline V and J ends were trimmed by 1 base and 5 bases, with 9 bases remaining between them. CDR3 length: 14 residues. Clones were read by immunoSEQ multiplex PCR, and TCRdb kept only the in-frame ones, dropping some. The data contain around 2.3 million clones, around 95% of them singletons. Concerning this clone: The antigen is undetermined.

This clonotype was sampled from a young man in good health. The sequencing sample was made of naive CD4+ T cells sorted from blood. Noted subset: CD45RA+ positively selected. This chain joins TRBV7-2 and TRBJ1-5; D is undetermined. Here the CDR3 DNA reads TGTGCCAGCAGCTTAGAGGTGGGCGATCAGCCCCAGCATTTT. Translation: CASSLEVGDQPQHF.